The source of this T cell receptor beta chain is a study of blood T cell repertoires in COVID-19. The CDR3 is 14 residues long. Trimming cost V 7 bases and J 11 bases, with 18 bases left between them. Per the germline V gene, CDR1 is LNHDA and CDR2 is SQIVND (reference sequence). Original processing notes: Reference gene primer amplification gave nucleated cell count estimates. The protocol was immunoSEQ multiplex PCR, while the TCRdb copy is restricted to in-frame clones and leaves out a portion. V and J calls and clone size are those listed in that table; D and trimming were worked out from the DNA. The repertoire holds roughly 170,000 clones, under 90% seen once, with approximately 7% in the top ten.

The material sequenced was peripheral blood. The chain employs TRBV19 and TRBJ1-6; D gene unclear. This sequence originates from a human donor in a cohort sampled during active COVID-19. This CDR3 reads CASNEGPPGAPLHF. CDR3 sequence (DNA): TGTGCCAGTAATGAGGGCCCGCCTGGAGCACCCCTCCACTTT.